This T cell receptor (beta chain) was observed in a study of OX40 agonist ivuxolimab in advanced cancers. Study-level information: Males comprised roughly four fifths of the group, whose mean age was 60 years (range 23 to 79).

This CDR3 region has 15 residues. The V and J ends lost 1 base and 2 bases, in that order; junction bases with no gene match: 4. Looked up from germline, CDR1 is SGHTA and CDR2 is FQGNSA. Findings and caveats of the study: Clonal expansion was seen in CD4+ and CD8+ blood T cells by week 6 at 0.1 to 3.0 mg/kg.

Profiling relied on immunoSEQ multiplex PCR, and the TCRdb table lists in-frame clones only, not all of them. The sample lists 45,000 to 70,000 clones, 88% occurring once. Blood specimens came from baseline, cycle 4 day 1, and cycle 7 day 1. As regards this clone: Its target is not known.

This specimen was CD4+ or CD8+ T cells sorted from blood, taken in a trial of the OX40 agonist ivuxolimab. This clonotype was obtained from an adult with an advanced solid tumor such as melanoma, head and neck, liver or kidney cancer. The J gene is TRBJ1-2, the V gene TRBV7-2, with TRBD1 matching over 7 bases. The chain's CDR3 is CASSLVSGGNYGYTF. CDR3 nucleotide sequence: TGTGCCAGCAGCTTAGTTTCAGGGGGGAACTATGGCTACACCTTC.